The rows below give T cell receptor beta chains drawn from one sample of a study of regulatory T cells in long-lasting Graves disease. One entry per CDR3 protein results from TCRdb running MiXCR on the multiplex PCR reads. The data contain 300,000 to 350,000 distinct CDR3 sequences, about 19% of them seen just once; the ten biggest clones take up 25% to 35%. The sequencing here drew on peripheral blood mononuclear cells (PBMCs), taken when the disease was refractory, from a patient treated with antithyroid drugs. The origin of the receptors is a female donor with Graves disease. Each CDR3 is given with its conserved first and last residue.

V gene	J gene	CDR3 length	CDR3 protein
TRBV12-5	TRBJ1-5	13	CASGEGSNQPQHF
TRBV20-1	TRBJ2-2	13	CSARTTRAGELFF
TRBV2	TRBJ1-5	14	CASRGLRGIQPQHF
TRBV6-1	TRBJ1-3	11	CASQGGVPRYF
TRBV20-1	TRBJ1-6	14	CSARVRDLNSPLHF
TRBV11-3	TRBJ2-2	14	CASSPGTGTGELFF
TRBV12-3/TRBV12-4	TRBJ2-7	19	CASSLWAGDGYRKSYEQYF
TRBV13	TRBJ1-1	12	CASSLATAEAFF
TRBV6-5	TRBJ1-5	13	CASSYGFGQPQHF
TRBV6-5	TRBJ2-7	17	CASSYSGGQGGPYEQYF
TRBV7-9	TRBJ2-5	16	CASSPRQGVVLGTQYF
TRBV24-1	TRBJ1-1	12	CATSEGLTEAFF
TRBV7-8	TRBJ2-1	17	CASSQRVGRSSYNEQFF
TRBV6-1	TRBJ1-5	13	CASSGASNQPQHF
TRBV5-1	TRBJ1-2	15	CASSTTGGQSYGYTF
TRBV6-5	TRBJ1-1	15	CASSYSKTVNTEAFF
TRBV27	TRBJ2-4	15	CASSLAGGPKNIQYF
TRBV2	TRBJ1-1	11	CASSVVGEAFF
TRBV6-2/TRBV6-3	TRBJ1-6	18	CASSYSSETGTYNSPLHF
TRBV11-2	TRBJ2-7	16	CASSPDDRSYSYEQYF
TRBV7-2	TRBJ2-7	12	CASSLINYEQYF
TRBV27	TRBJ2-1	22	CASSTIPGQGAATLNSYNEQFF
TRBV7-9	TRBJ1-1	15	CASSLQGELYTEAFF
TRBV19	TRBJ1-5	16	CASRSLAGGSNQPQHF
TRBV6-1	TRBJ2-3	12	CASSEIPDTQYF
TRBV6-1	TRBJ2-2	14	CASNRGYYTGELFF
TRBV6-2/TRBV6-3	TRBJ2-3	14	CASRRSGPRDTQYF